The 29 T cell receptor beta chains listed next were all sequenced from one sample in a study of response to subunit inactivated influenza vaccine. TCRdb reprocessed the RT-PCR reads via MiXCR and lists one record per CDR3 protein. The table lists more than 150,000 distinct CDR3 sequences, around 9% of them singletons. Specimen: non-naive T cells sorted from PBMCs, collected on the day of vaccination. Every receptor here comes from a middle-aged man who received an inactivated influenza vaccine.

At least ten counts were recorded for this clonotype. The chain recombines TRBV25-1 with TRBJ1-1, with D tentatively TRBD1 (5 bases). V gave up 4 bases and J gave up 0 bases, with 9 bases separating them. CDR1 and CDR2 (germline): MGHDK, SYGVNS. This CDR3 has 14 residues. CDR3 region: CASSARGLNTEAFF. The DNA of the CDR3 is TGTGCCAGCAGTGCTCGGGGGTTGAACACTGAAGCTTTCTTT.

This clonotype was seen repeatedly, ten times or more. The V and J genes are TRBV28 and TRBJ2-7; 8 bases fit TRBD1. Unmatched junction bases numbered 9, after V lost 3 bases and J lost 2 bases. Germline CDR1 reads MDHEN; CDR2 reads SYDVKM. The CDR3 is made up of 16 amino acids. Written as DNA, the CDR3 is TGTGCCAGCAGTTTGGAAACAGGGGGAACTACCTACGAGCAGTACTTC. Amino acids: CASSLETGGTTYEQYF.

This clonotype was observed a few times. The V call is TRBV28, the J call TRBJ2-7, with TRBD1 matching 12 bases. Germline V gives CDR1 MDHEN, CDR2 SYDVKM. J was trimmed by 5 bases and V by 8 bases; bases with no gene match: 7. CDR3 size: 14 residues. CDR3 in amino acids: CASSRDRGQNEQYF. The CDR3 DNA follows: TGTGCCAGCTCCCGGGACAGGGGGCAGAACGAGCAGTACTTC.

This clonotype was seen a few times. The rearrangement links TRBV10-3 to TRBJ1-2; tentative D call: TRBD1 (6 bases). Germline CDR1 ENHRY, CDR2 SYGVKD. This CDR3 spans 13 amino acids. Trimming removed 2 bases at V and 3 bases at J, with 7 bases between. The CDR3 loop reads CAISERTDYGYTF. CDR3 coding DNA: TGTGCCATCAGTGAGCGGACAGACTATGGCTACACCTTC.

This clonotype was picked up a small number of times. The chain combines TRBV4-1 with TRBJ2-2; tentative D call: TRBD1 (6 bases). The CDR3 loop spans 18 amino acids. CDR1 MGHRA and CDR2 YSYEKL come from the germline V gene. V lost 0 bases, J lost 3 bases, and 17 bases lay in between. CDR3 region: CASSQDRGWQGDTGELFF. The CDR3 region has the DNA TGCGCCAGCAGCCAAGATAGGGGGTGGCAGGGTGACACCGGGGAGCTGTTTTTT.

This clonotype was counted many times. This rearrangement joins TRBV6-2 or TRBV6-3 to TRBJ2-3, with D perhaps matching TRBD1 (5 bases). V lost 6 bases and J lost 2, with 9 bases in between. Germline V gene data show CDR1 as MNHEY and CDR2 as SVGEGT. This CDR3 has 13 amino acids. CDR3 protein: CASSLTVTDTQYF. CDR3 DNA: TGTGCCAGCAGCCTGACAGTCACAGATACGCAGTATTTT.

This clonotype appeared a few times. The rearrangement joins TRBV11-2 to TRBJ2-7; the match to TRBD2 covers 7 bases. From germline, CDR1 is SGHAT and CDR2 FQNNGV. CDR3 length equals 13 residues. With 8 bases clipped from V and 6 bases from J, the junction kept 10 bases outside the gene matches. CDR3 sequence reads: CASGLGWGGEQYF. The CDR3 region has the DNA TGTGCCAGCGGACTAGGGTGGGGAGGCGAGCAGTACTTC.

This clonotype was seen repeatedly, ten times or more. This rearrangement joins TRBV5-5 to TRBJ2-3, with no clear D. The CDR3 loop spans 14 amino acids. The germline V gene has CDR1 SGHKS and CDR2 YYEKEE (reference sequence). Trimming removed 0 bases at V and 2 bases at J, with 7 bases between. The CDR3, as DNA: TGTGCCAGCAGCTTGGATAGGAACACAGATACGCAGTATTTT. Translated, it gives CASSLDRNTDTQYF.

This clonotype has just a few counts. V gene TRBV5-1 combines with J gene TRBJ2-1; TRBD2 matches at 10 bases. V was pared by 4 bases and J by 8 bases, with 6 bases of the junction left unmatched. Germline V lookup: CDR1 SGHRS, CDR2 YFSETQ. This CDR3 spans 14 amino acids. CDR3 residues: CASSRAGGVDEQFF. The CDR3 bases are TGCGCCAGCAGCAGAGCGGGAGGGGTTGATGAGCAGTTCTTC.

At least ten counts were recorded for this clonotype. The chain recombines TRBV27 with TRBJ2-2; 7 bases match TRBD1. This CDR3 spans 13 amino acids. With V trimmed by 6 bases and J by 6 bases, 4 bases remained unmatched. Per germline, CDR1 MNHEY and CDR2 SMNVEV (reference sequence). The CDR3 coding sequence is TGTGCCAGCAGGAACAGGGGCGCCGGGGAGCTGTTTTTT. It encodes CASRNRGAGELFF.

V usage is TRBV7-2 and J usage is TRBJ2-7; 8 nucleotides match TRBD2. Germline lookup yields CDR1 SGHTA and CDR2 FQGNSA. The CDR3 sequence is 14 residues long. The junction had 1 base not matched to a gene; V was cut back by 2 bases and J by 1 base. CDR3 protein: CASSLIAGSYEQYF. The CDR3 nucleotides are TGTGCCAGCAGCTTAATAGCGGGGTCCTACGAGCAGTACTTC.

This clonotype appeared a few times. This rearrangement joins TRBV11-2 to TRBJ2-2; D perhaps matches TRBD1 (5 bases). Per the germline V gene, CDR1 is SGHAT and CDR2 is FQNNGV. CDR3 length: 14 amino acids. V dropped 0 bases and J dropped 3 bases, with 5 bases sitting between them. Written as DNA, the CDR3 is TGTGCCAGCAGCTTAGACAGGGACACCGGGGAGCTGTTTTTT. As protein: CASSLDRDTGELFF.

This clonotype was observed a few times. This rearrangement joins TRBV12-3 or TRBV12-4 to TRBJ1-1, with TRBD1 identical over 10 bases. The CDR3 spans 14 residues. With V trimmed by 5 bases and J by 2 bases, 2 bases remained unmatched. The CDR3 protein is CASSRDRGNTEAFF. In nucleotides, the CDR3 is TGTGCCAGCAGTAGGGACAGGGGCAACACTGAAGCTTTCTTT.

This clonotype was observed a single time. V gene TRBV20-1 combines with J gene TRBJ2-7; TRBD2 agrees at 9 bases. CDR1 is DFQATT, CDR2 SNEGSKA, per germline (reference sequence). V trimming: 3 bases; J trimming: 4 bases; junction bases outside the gene matches: 7. The CDR3 loop spans 14 amino acids. Written as DNA, the CDR3 is TGCAGTGCTAGGCCCGCGGGAGGGCCGTACGAGCAGTACTTC. Its protein product is CSARPAGGPYEQYF.

In this sample, this clonotype turned up many times. DNA of the CDR3: TGTGCCAGCAGCCCTTCTGCCGGGACTAGCGGGATCAATGAGCAGTTCTTC. Its protein product is CASSPSAGTSGINEQFF. The V and J genes are TRBV7-8 and TRBJ2-1; the match to TRBD2 covers 13 bases. V lost 5 bases and J lost 6; bases outside the gene matches: 10. CDR1 is SGHVS, CDR2 FQNEAQ, per germline. CDR3 length equals 17 residues.

This clonotype was seen many times. This rearrangement joins TRBV6-1 to TRBJ1-1; D unresolved. V gave up 6 bases and J gave up 3 bases, with 20 bases separating them. Per germline, CDR1 MNHNS and CDR2 SASEGT. The CDR3 consists of 16 residues. The CDR3 DNA reads TGTGCCAGCAGCTCAAGTGGGTACAGTCGGGACACTGAAGCTTTCTTT. Its translation is CASSSSGYSRDTEAFF.

This clonotype appeared many times. V is TRBV25-1 and J is TRBJ1-4, with unresolved D. Per the germline V gene, CDR1 is MGHDK and CDR2 is SYGVNS. Trimming took 6 bases from V and 0 from J, leaving 8 bases between them. The CDR3 spans 14 residues. CDR3 DNA: TGTGCCAGCAGCTTACCTGCAACTAATGAAAAACTGTTTTTT. Its translation: CASSLPATNEKLFF.

This clonotype has ten or more counts. The CDR3 region is CASSTTKRTSMAGELFF. CDR3 coding DNA: TGTGCCAGCAGCACTACGAAGCGGACCTCCATGGCCGGGGAGCTGTTTTTT. The chain uses TRBV7-9 and TRBJ2-2; D might be TRBD2 (5 bases). The CDR3 runs to 17 residues. Germline CDR1 reads SEHNR; CDR2 reads FQNEAQ (reference sequence). Between the trimmed V and J ends, which lost 5 bases and 6 bases, there was a span of 22 bases.

Of note for this clonotype: One base away lies a much larger clone, so this may be a sequencing read error. The chain has TRBV7-6 and TRBJ2-3; D not certain. CDR3 length equals 13 residues. V was pared by 5 bases and J by 2 bases, with 8 bases between. Germline V gives CDR1 SGHVS, CDR2 FNYEAQ. DNA of the CDR3: TGTGCCAGCAGCCGTAGAATCACAGATACGCAGTATTTT. Translating it yields CASSRRITDTQYF.

This chain uses TRBV6-1 with TRBJ1-2; tentative D call: TRBD1 (5 bases). The CDR3 consists of 14 residues. Deletions cut 2 bases from V and 6 bases from J, with 13 bases between. The germline V gene encodes CDR1 MNHNS and CDR2 SASEGT. The CDR3 sequence: CASSEHGWGNGYTF. The CDR3 nucleotides read TGTGCCAGCAGTGAACACGGGTGGGGGAATGGCTACACCTTC.

The rearrangement links TRBV4-3 to TRBJ1-1; D uncertain. The CDR3 spans 14 residues. V lost 0 bases, J lost 4 bases, and 9 bases lay in between. Germline CDR1 reads LGHNA; CDR2 reads YSLEER. The CDR3 nucleotides are TGCGCCAGCAGCCAAGAGCGAGGGTTCACTGAAGCTTTCTTT. Residues: CASSQERGFTEAFF.

This clonotype was observed a handful of times. V is TRBV4-3 and J is TRBJ2-7, with 8 bases aligning to TRBD2. The ends lost 5 bases at V and 5 bases at J; junction bases unmatched: 14. The CDR3 totals 16 residues. Per germline, CDR1 LGHNA and CDR2 YSLEER. The CDR3 nucleotides read TGCGCCAGCAGCTCCAGTAGCGGGGCGAGTATCCACGAGCAGTACTTC. Its translation is CASSSSSGASIHEQYF.

This clonotype came up once. One base away lies a much larger clone, so this may be a sequencing read error. This chain links TRBV20-1 with TRBJ1-4; a possible D gene is TRBD1 (5 bases). Germline CDR1 DFQATT, CDR2 SNEGSKA (reference sequence). The CDR3 is made up of 18 amino acids. V lost 1 base to trimming and J lost 0 bases, with 18 bases between them. CDR3 nucleotides: TGCAGTGCTAGAGTTGCAGGGATGAACTATACAACTAATGAAAAACTGTTTTTT. Amino acids: CSARVAGMNYTTNEKLFF.

At least ten counts were recorded for this clonotype. The chain has TRBV10-3 and TRBJ2-1; D remains unclear. The CDR3 is 11 residues long. The V end lost 0 bases, the J end lost 9 bases, and 3 bases lay between the germline ends. CDR1 ENHRY and CDR2 SYGVKD come from the germline V gene. CDR3 sequence: CAISESIEQFF. CDR3 sequence (DNA): TGTGCCATCAGTGAGTCAATTGAGCAGTTCTTC.

In its sample, this clonotype was seen many times. The genes are TRBV12-3 or TRBV12-4 and TRBJ1-3; the D is unclear. CDR3 length: 15 residues. V was clipped by 4 bases and J by 3 bases, with 13 bases between them. The CDR3 nucleotides are TGTGCCAGCAGTTCCGCCCGTAGAGGTGGAAACACCATATATTTT. It encodes CASSSARRGGNTIYF.

In this sample, this clonotype turned up many times. The chain is built from TRBV15 and TRBJ2-3; 9 bases match TRBD2. Germline-derived CDR1 and CDR2 are LNHNV and YYDKDF (reference sequence). Trimming at V came to 3 bases and at J to 7 bases, leaving 5 bases not matched to a gene. The CDR3 length is 14 residues. This CDR3 reads CATSRRGGLNTQYF. In nucleotides, the CDR3 is TGTGCCACCAGCAGGCGGGGGGGCCTCAATACGCAGTATTTT.

This clonotype was observed a handful of times. The chain carries TRBV6-2 or TRBV6-3 and TRBJ1-1; D not resolved. This CDR3 contains 15 residues. Trimming took 10 bases from V and 1 from J, leaving 19 bases between them. Germline V gives CDR1 MNHEY, CDR2 SVGEGT. The CDR3 region is CATTTTGHQNTEAFF. DNA for the CDR3: TGTGCCACAACAACAACGGGCCATCAGAACACTGAAGCTTTCTTT.

This clonotype has a count of ten or more. The rearrangement joins TRBV29-1 to TRBJ2-5; possibly TRBD1 for D (6 bases). CDR1 is SQVTM, CDR2 ANQGSEA, per germline. The CDR3 has 13 amino acids. Trimming stripped 6 bases from V and 1 base from J, with 12 bases between. The CDR3 DNA sequence: TGCAGCGTCGTACGGACAGTCCAAGAGACCCAGTACTTC. Its translation is CSVVRTVQETQYF.

This clonotype occurred many times. In nucleotides, the CDR3 is TGCAGCGTGGATCAAGTTTGGGCAGATACGCAGTATTTT. Translation gives CSVDQVWADTQYF. The chain carries TRBV29-1 and TRBJ2-3, with D unclear. Trimming took off 6 bases at V and 4 bases at J, with 14 bases between the two ends. CDR3 length equals 13 residues. Germline CDR1 reads SQVTM; CDR2 reads ANQGSEA.